Sequencing of this TCR beta chain was carried out in a study of tumor-infiltrating lymphocytes in primary liver carcinoma (dated by TCRdb to about 2017). Looking at the study overall: Of the five patients (three men and two women, aged 30 to 69 years), four had hepatocellular carcinoma and one had combined HCC and intrahepatic cholangiocarcinoma. Tumors of the five patients were stage T1-T3 N0M0 with maximum diameters of roughly 4.2 to 11 cm. Each sample produced about 3.5 to 8 million productive TCRbeta reads, and read depth showed no significant difference between tissue types. For each liver tumor, the study sampled five regions along with adjacent normal tissue and blood, and applied TCRbeta repertoire sequencing, expression microarrays and whole-exome sequencing. A total of some 35 specimens from 5 patients underwent TCRbeta repertoire sequencing, comprising roughly 25 tumor regions, 5 adjacent noncancerous liver tissues and 5 peripheral blood samples. Agilent mRNA microarray profiling was performed on the approximately 26 tumor region samples to relate TCRbeta repertoire diversity to the local molecular phenotype. Repertoires from technical replicates were highly reproducible, with mean shared-clone rates roughly 0.89 and correlation coefficients above 0.95. What the study reported, not specific to this receptor: Bulk unsorted samples precluded comparing CD4+ and CD8+ T cell repertoires. The top 250 clones accounted for a significantly greater share of the repertoire in tumors than in blood (p = 0.039). The study included only 4 to 6 patients, and the authors note findings should be validated in a larger study. Because sequencing covered only the TCR beta chain and unpaired alpha chains were not captured, true repertoire diversity is likely underestimated. Consistent with antigen-driven expansion, pairs of tumor regions showed higher repertoire overlap (mean roughly 36%) than either tumor-adjacent pairs (around 17%) or tumor-blood pairs (about 15%). Just about 7-25% of top clones turned up in all five regions of a tumor, which suggests spatial heterogeneity among tumor-infiltrating T cells.

To note about this clonotype: The clone's antigen remains unknown. This likely comes from a read error, as the CDR3 has no conserved phenylalanine or tryptophan at its end. Because the CDR3's place on the DNA is in doubt, the DNA is left out and the CDR3 is given as listed by TCRdb.

Without any cell sorting, total RNA and DNA were co-extracted from approximately 22-30 mg of bulk tissue using the AllPrep DNA/RNA mini kit. Between November 2015 and March 2016, five patients in China with histopathologically diagnosed primary liver carcinoma had surgical resection. Chronic HBV infection was present in the patients, and the patients were treatment-naive at sampling. Each tumor was sampled at five spatially separated regions: the tumor centre plus the superior, inferior, left-lateral and right-lateral poles. Histological examination found more than 80% viable tumor cells in every tumor sample. Fresh tumor and adjacent tissue pieces were bisected; one half was stored in RNAlater at -80°C, the other sent for histology. CDR1 GTSNPN and CDR2 SVGIG are derived from the germline V gene (reference sequence). Both ends counted, the CDR3 spans 13 residues. A constant-region primer and ProtoScript II reverse transcriptase were used to reverse-transcribe TCRbeta-specific cDNA from roughly 0.55 ug total RNA. TCRbeta libraries were built with three nested multiplex PCR rounds, a slightly modified ARM-PCR procedure. Each of the first two PCR rounds ran for 9 to 11 cycles using multiplex TRBV1-TRBV30 forward primers together with a Cbeta reverse primer. Sample barcodes and Illumina adapters were added in a final 25-cycle PCR using Deep VentR polymerase. Before sequencing, amplicons of 200-500 bp were gel-purified using a QIAquick gel extraction kit. An Illumina HiSeq 2500 was used to sequence the TCRbeta amplicons, generating 250-bp paired-end reads. In the source study's methods: Quality trimming of reads was performed with Trimmomatic v0.33, and paired reads were merged with FLASH v1.2.11 so that full CDR3 sequences could be recovered. V, D and J germline segments were assigned to the rearranged TCRbeta sequences by MiGEC v1.2.1b. Clonotype statistics and Shannon-Wiener diversity indices were computed with VDJtools v1.0.0. Except for diversity analysis, only each sample's 250 most abundant clonotypes were used in subsequent analyses to reduce sampling bias. TCRdb trimmed the raw reads at Q25, called clones with MiXCR and kept productive beta chains. Here each entry gathers all rows of one CDR3 protein and keeps the most common genes and DNA. The V and J calls come from TCRdb's annotation, not from the publication. The sample table records more than 95,000 distinct CDR3 sequences; approximately 82% of these occur just once. Approximately 21% of the sample lies in the top ten.

The chain links TRBV30 with TRBJ1-2; the D call of TRBD1 is as the table states it, not checked on the DNA. This receptor was taken from a man between 40 and 49 years old with primary liver carcinoma and hepatitis B virus infection. The sample was liver tumor tissue from sampling region 3. The intended sense of this specimen's cell subset or site label: tumor region T3, left-lateral pole. The CDR3 reads as follows: CAWTGQDNYGYTS.